This T cell receptor beta chain is drawn from a study of human CD8 memory T cell subsets. Study results and caveats: The study sequenced T cell receptor beta chains alone. Compared with precursor exhausted T cells, stem-like memory T cells were suggested by Chao1 estimates to be more diverse.

Stem-like memory CD8+ T cell (TSTEM) populations were CCR7+ PD-1- TIGIT-. UMI-labeled 5' RACE was used, and it produced the TCR beta libraries. Original handling: Libraries were built for TCR beta, and each one held between roughly 3,000 and 18,000 functional CDR3 beta clonotypes. With the 5' RACE reads reprocessed, TCRdb shows one record per CDR3 protein and no DNA. TCRdb's processing, not the authors' own work, is the source of the V and J calls. This sample's table has around 10,000 distinct CDR3 sequences. This clonotype is classed as medium-sized by frequency. Its antigen is undetermined. The CDR3 sequence is 14 residues long. Germline CDR1 reads SEHNR; CDR2 reads FQNEAQ (reference sequence).

V and J are TRBV7-9 and TRBJ1-5; with no DNA, the TCRdb D assignment of TRBD1 cannot be verified. The clonotype originates from a human donor in good health. Sequencing used CD8+ stem-like memory T cells (TSCM and TCM) sorted from PBMCs. Stated subset: stem-like memory CD8 T cells (TSTEM), CCR7+ PD-1- TIGIT-. Here the CDR3 reads CASSLGRGDQPQHF. Based on the CDR3 plus reference TRBV7-9 and TRBJ1-5, the full variable domain is DTGVSQNPRHKITKRGQNVTFRCDPISEHNRLYWYRQTLGQGPEFLTYFQNEAQLEKSRLLSDRFSAERPKGSFSTLEIQRTEQGDSAMYLCASSLGRGDQPQHFGDGTRLSIL.